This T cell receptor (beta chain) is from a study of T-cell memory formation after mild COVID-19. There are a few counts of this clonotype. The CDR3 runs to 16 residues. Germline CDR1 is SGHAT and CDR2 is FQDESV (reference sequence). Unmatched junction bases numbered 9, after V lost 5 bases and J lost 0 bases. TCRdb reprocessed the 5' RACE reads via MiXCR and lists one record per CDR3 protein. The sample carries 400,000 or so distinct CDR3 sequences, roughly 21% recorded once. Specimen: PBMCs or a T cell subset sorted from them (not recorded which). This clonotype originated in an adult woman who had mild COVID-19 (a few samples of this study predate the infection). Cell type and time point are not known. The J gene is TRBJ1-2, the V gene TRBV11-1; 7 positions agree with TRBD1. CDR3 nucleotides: TGTGCCAGCAGCAGAATAGGGACAGAGGCTAACTATGGCTACACCTTC. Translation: CASSRIGTEANYGYTF.